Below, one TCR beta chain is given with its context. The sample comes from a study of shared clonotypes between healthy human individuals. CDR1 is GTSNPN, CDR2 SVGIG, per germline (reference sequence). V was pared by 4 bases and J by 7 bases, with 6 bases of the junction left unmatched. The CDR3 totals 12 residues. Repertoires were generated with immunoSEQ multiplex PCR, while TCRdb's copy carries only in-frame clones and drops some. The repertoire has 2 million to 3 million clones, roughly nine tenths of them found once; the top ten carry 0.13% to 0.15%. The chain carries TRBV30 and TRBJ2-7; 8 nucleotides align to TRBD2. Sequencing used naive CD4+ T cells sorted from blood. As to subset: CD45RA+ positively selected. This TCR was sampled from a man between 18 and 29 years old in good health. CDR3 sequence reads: CAWTRGGLEQYF. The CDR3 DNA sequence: TGTGCCTGGACCCGGGGGGGGTTGGAGCAGTACTTC.